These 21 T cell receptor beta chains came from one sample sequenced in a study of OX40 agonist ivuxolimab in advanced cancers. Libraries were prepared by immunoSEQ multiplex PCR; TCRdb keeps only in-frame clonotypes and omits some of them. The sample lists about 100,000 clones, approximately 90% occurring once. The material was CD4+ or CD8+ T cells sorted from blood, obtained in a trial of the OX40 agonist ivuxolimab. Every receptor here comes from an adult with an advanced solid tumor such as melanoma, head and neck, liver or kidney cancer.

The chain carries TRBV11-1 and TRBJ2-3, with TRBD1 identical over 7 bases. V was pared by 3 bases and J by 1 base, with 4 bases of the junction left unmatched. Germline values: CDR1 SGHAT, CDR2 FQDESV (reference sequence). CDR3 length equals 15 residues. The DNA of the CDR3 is TGTGCCAGCAGCTTGACAGGGATAGGCACAGATACGCAGTATTTT. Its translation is CASSLTGIGTDTQYF.

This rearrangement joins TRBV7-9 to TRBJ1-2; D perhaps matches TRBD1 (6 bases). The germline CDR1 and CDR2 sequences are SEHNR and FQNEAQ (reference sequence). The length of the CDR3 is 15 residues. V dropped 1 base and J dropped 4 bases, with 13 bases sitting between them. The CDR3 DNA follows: TGTGCCAGCAGCTTAGATGGCCAGGGGAGCTATGGCTACACCTTC. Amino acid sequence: CASSLDGQGSYGYTF.

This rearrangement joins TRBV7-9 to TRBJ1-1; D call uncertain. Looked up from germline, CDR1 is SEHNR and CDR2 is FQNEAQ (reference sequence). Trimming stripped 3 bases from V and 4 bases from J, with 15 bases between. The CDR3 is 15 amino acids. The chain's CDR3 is CASSFPIQRSTEAFF. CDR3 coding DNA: TGTGCCAGCAGCTTCCCAATACAGAGGAGCACTGAAGCTTTCTTT. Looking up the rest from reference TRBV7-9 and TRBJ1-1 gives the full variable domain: DTGVSQNPRHKITKRGQNVTFRCDPISEHNRLYWYRQTLGQGPEFLTYFQNEAQLEKSRLLSDRFSAERPKGSFSTLEIQRTEQGDSAMYLCASSFPIQRSTEAFFGQGTRLTVV.

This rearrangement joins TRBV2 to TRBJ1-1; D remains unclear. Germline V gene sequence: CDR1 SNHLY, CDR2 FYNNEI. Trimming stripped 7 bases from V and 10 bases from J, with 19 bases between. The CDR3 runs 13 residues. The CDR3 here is CASKVGPSTGAFF. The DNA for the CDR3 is TGTGCCAGCAAGGTCGGGCCTTCGACGGGAGCTTTCTTT.

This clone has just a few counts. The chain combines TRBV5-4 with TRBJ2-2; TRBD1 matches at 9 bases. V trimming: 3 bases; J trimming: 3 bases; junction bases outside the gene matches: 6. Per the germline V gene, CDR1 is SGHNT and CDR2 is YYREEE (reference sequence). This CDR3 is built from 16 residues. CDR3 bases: TGTGCCAGCAGCTCCGGACAGGGGTGGGACACCGGGGAGCTGTTTTTT. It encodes CASSSGQGWDTGELFF.

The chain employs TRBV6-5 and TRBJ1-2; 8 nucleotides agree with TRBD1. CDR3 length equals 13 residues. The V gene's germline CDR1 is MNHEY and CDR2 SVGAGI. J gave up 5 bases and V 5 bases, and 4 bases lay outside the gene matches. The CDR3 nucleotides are TGTGCCAGCAGTCCAAGACAGGGGTATGGCTACACCTTC. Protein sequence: CASSPRQGYGYTF.

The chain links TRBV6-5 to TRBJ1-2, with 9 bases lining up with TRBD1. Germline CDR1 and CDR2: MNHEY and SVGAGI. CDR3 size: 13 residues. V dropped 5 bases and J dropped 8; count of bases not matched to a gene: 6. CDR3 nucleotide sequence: TGTGCCAGCAGTCCGGGACAGGGTGTAGGCTACACCTTC. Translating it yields CASSPGQGVGYTF.

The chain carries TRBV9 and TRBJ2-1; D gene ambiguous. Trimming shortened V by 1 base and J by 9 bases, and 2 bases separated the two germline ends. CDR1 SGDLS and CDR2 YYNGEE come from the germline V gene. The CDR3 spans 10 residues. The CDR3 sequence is CASSVPEQFF. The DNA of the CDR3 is TGTGCCAGCAGCGTACCTGAGCAGTTCTTC.

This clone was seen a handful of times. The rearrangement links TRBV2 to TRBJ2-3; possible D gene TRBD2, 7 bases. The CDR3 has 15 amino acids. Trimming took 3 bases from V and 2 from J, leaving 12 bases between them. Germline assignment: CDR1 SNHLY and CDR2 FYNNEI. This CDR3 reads CASSDYGGATDTQYF. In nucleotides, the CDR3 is TGTGCCAGCAGTGATTATGGGGGGGCCACAGATACGCAGTATTTT.

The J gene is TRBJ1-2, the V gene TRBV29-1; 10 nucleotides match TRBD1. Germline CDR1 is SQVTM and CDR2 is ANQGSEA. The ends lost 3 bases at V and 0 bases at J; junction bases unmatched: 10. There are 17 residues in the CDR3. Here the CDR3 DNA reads TGCAGCGTTGAGTCTCGGGGACAGGGGAATGCTAACTATGGCTACACCTTC. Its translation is CSVESRGQGNANYGYTF.

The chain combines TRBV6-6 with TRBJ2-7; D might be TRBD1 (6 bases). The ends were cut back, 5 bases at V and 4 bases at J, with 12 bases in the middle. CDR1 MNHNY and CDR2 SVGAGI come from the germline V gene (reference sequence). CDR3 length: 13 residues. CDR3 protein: CASSPGQNYEQYF. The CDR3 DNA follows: TGTGCCAGCAGTCCCGGACAGAATTACGAGCAGTACTTC.

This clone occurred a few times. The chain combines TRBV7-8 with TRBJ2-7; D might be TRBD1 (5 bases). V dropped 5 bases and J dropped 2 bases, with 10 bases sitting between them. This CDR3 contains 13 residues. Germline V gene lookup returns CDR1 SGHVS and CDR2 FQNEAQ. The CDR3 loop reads CASSVGHTYEQYF. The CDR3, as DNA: TGTGCCAGCAGCGTCGGACACACCTACGAGCAGTACTTC.

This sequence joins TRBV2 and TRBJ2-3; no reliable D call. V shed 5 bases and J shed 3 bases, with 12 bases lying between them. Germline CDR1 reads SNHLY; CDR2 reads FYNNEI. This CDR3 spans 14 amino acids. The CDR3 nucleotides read TGTGCCAGCAGTCCGACTTGGTTGACAGATACGCAGTATTTT. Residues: CASSPTWLTDTQYF.

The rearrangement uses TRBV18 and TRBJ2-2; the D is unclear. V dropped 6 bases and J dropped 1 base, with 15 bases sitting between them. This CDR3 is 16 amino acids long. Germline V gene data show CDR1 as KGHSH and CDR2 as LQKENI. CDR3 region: CASSPGVRLNTGELFF. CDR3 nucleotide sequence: TGTGCCAGCTCTCCTGGCGTCCGACTGAACACCGGGGAGCTGTTTTTT.

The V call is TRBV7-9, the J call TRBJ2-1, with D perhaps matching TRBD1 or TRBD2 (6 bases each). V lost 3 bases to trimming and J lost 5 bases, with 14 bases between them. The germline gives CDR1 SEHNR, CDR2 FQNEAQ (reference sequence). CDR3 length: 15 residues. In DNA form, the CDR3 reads TGTGCCAGCAGCTTGGGAGTAGGGGGGAACAATGAGCAGTTCTTC. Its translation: CASSLGVGGNNEQFF.

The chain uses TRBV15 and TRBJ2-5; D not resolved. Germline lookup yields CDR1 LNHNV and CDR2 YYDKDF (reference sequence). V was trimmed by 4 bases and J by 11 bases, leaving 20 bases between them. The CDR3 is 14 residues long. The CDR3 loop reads CATSKEVFGVEQYF. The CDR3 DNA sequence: TGTGCCACCAGCAAAGAGGTTTTTGGGGTTGAGCAGTACTTC.

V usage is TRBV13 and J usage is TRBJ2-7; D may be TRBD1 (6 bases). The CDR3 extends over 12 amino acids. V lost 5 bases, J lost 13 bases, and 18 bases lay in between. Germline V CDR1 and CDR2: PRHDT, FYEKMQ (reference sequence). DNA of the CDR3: TGTGCCAGCAGCCACAACCAGAGGACAGCATACTTC. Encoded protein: CASSHNQRTAYF.

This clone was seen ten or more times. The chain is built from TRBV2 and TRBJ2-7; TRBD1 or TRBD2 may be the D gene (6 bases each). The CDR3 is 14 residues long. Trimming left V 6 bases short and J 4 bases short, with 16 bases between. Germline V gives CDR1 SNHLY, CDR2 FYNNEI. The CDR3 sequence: CASRYGGGLYEQYF. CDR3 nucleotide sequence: TGTGCCAGCAGATACGGTGGGGGGCTTTACGAGCAGTACTTC.

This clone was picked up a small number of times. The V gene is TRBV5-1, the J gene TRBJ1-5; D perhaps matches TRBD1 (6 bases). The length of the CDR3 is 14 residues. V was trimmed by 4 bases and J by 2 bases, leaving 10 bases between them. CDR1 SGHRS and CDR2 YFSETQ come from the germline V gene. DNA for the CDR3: TGCGCCAGCAGCCCGGGACAAGGCAATCAGCCCCAGCATTTT. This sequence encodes CASSPGQGNQPQHF. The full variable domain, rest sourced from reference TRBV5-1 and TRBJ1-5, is KAGVTQTPRYLIKTRGQQVTLSCSPISGHRSVSWYQQTPGQGLQFLFEYFSETQRNKGNFPGRFSGRQFSNSRSEMNVSTLELGDSALYLCASSPGQGNQPQHFGDGTRLSIL.

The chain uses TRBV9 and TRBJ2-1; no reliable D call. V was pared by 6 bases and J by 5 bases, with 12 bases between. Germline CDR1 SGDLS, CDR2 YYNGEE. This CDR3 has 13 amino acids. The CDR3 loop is CASTDELNNEQFF. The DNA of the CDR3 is TGTGCCAGCACTGATGAGCTGAACAATGAGCAGTTCTTC. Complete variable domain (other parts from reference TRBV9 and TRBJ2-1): DSGVTQTPKHLITATGQRVTLRCSPRSGDLSVYWYQQSLDQGLQFLIQYYNGEERAKGNILERFSAQQFPDLHSELNLSSLELGDSALYFCASTDELNNEQFFGPGTRLTVL.

The CDR3 nucleotides are TGCGCCAGCAGCCTATCTTACACGCAGTATTTT. Translation: CASSLSYTQYF. The chain uses TRBV5-1 and TRBJ2-3; D gene unclear. The CDR3 is 11 residues long. Germline V gene lookup returns CDR1 SGHRS and CDR2 YFSETQ. Trimming removed 4 bases from V and 9 bases from J, with 9 bases in between.